This passage covers 5 T cell receptor beta chains from one sample sequenced in a study of T cells in localized non-small cell lung cancer. Here immunoSEQ multiplex PCR was the method, and the copy in TCRdb shows in-frame clones only, minus some. The sample consists of roughly 1,700 clones, approximately 17% of them appearing once. Sequencing was performed on normal lung tissue next to the tumor, taken before any cancer treatment. The receptor source for this set is a man aged 35 to 70 with stage II squamous cell lung carcinoma.

This clone was seen only a few times. The chain is built from TRBV28 and TRBJ2-7; 11 nucleotides align to TRBD1. This CDR3 contains 16 residues. The trim removed 7 bases at V and 7 bases at J, leaving 15 bases unmatched. Germline V lookup: CDR1 MDHEN, CDR2 SYDVKM. The CDR3 DNA reads TGTGCCAGCATTCCCGAGGACAGGGGGCTCCAGAAGGAGCAGTACTTC. It is translated as CASIPEDRGLQKEQYF. Using reference TRBV28 and TRBJ2-7 for the parts outside the CDR3, the full variable domain is DVKVTQSSRYLVKRTGEKVFLECVQDMDHENMFWYRQDPGLGLRLIYFSYDVKMKEKGDIPEGYSVSREKKERFSLILESASTNQTSMYLCASIPEDRGLQKEQYFGPGTRLTVT.

This clone was seen only a few times. The V and J genes are TRBV9 and TRBJ1-1, with D possibly being TRBD1 (5 bases). Trimming shortened V by 4 bases and J by 5 bases, and 12 bases separated the two germline ends. Germline lookup yields CDR1 SGDLS and CDR2 YYNGEE. The CDR3 is made up of 13 amino acids. The CDR3 DNA sequence: TGTGCCAGCAGCACCCAATGGGGGACTGAAGCTTTCTTT. It codes for CASSTQWGTEAFF.

This clone was detected a few times. The rearrangement links TRBV4-1 to TRBJ2-7; TRBD2 agrees at 7 bases. Germline V gene data show CDR1 as MGHRA and CDR2 as YSYEKL. V lost 1 base and J lost 0; bases outside the gene matches: 3. The CDR3 has 15 residues. The CDR3 loop reads CASSQVAGSSYEQYF. Written as DNA, the CDR3 is TGCGCCAGCAGCCAAGTAGCGGGTAGCTCCTACGAGCAGTACTTC.

The genes are TRBV5-1 and TRBJ2-3, with TRBD2 matching 8 bases. Germline loops: CDR1 SGHRS, CDR2 YFSETQ. With V trimmed by 6 bases and J by 10 bases, 19 bases remained unmatched. The CDR3 covers 16 residues. The CDR3 loop is CASKLSGSLPRESQYF. The CDR3 nucleotides read TGCGCCAGCAAGCTAAGCGGGAGTCTTCCTCGAGAATCGCAGTATTTT.

This clone is medium-sized. The gene calls are TRBV11-3 and TRBJ1-6; D possibly corresponds to TRBD1 (6 bases). V lost 1 base and J 8 bases, leaving 18 bases between the germline ends. CDR1 is SGHNT, CDR2 YENEEA, per germline. The CDR3 consists of 17 residues. The DNA of the CDR3 is TGTGCCAGCAGCTTAGTCGGAAGGGGGACACAATATTCACCCCTCCACTTT. Translating gives CASSLVGRGTQYSPLHF.